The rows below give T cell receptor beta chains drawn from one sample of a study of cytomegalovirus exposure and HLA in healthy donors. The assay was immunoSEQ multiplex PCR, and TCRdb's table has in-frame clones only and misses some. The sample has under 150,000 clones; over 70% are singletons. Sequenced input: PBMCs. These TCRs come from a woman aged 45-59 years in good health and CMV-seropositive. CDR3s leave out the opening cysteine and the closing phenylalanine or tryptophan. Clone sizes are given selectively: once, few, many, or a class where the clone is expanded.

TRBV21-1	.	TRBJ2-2	ASRIPPTSGRNTGELF
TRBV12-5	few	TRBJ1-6	ASGWTDSSYNSPLH
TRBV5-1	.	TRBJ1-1	ASSLNMNTEAF
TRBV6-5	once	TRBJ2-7	ASSPDRVYEQY
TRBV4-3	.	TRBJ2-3	ASSQGASGGDTQY
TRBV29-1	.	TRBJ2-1	SVQGFYEQF
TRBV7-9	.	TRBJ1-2	ASSGETGFSYGYT
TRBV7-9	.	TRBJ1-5	ASSIRAWGNQPQH
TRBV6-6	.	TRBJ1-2	ASSYSGGAGYT
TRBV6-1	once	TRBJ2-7	ASSERPGGGVDEQY
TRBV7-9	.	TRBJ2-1	ASSRAGTSGGRQF
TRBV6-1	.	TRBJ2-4	ASSLQRAAINIQY
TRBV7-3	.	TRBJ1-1	ASRGAGNTEAF
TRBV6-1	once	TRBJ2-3	ASSKEHGTGMN
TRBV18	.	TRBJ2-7	ASSPPDTFYEQY
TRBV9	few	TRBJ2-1	ASSPLGSGYNEQF
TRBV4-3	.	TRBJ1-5	ASSQDYLPQGGQPQH
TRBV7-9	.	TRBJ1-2	ASSPLGREEGYT
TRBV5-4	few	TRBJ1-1	ASSLVVGDTEAF
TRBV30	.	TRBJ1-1	AWSTGRTEAF
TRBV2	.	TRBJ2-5	ASSEQTVQETQY
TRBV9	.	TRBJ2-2	ASSVGVAGLNTGELF
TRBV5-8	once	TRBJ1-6	ASSLSWSSYNSPLH
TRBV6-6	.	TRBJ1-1	ASRREGQGGTEAF
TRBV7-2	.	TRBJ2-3	ASSPPPQRELGDTQY
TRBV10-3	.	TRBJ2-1	AISERDRNYLSYNEQF
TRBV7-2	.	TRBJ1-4	ASSSDGGVEKLF
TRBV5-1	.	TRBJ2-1	ASRLGLAVYNEQF
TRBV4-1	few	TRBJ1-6	ASSQVPGRNSPLH
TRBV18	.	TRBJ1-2	ASSPGQGASGYT
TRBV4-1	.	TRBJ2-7	ASSPRGAGEQY
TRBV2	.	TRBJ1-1	ASRWDTNTEAF
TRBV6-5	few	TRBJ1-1	ASSYTVNTEAF
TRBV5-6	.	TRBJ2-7	ASSGRPGLYEQY
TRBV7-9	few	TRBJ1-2	ASSPGTGDYGYT
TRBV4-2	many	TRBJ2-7	ASSQVRGDEQY